One T cell receptor (beta chain) is described in this entry. Its antigen remains unidentified. PBMCs were isolated at a quantity of at least 7 million per sample. Per germline, CDR1 DFQATT and CDR2 SNEGSKA (reference sequence). The CDR3 sequence is 16 residues long. The germline V and J ends were trimmed by 0 bases and 4 bases, with 16 bases remaining between them. The data derive from a study of blood T cells in healthy people across ages. Study results and caveats: Roughly linear declines in TCR beta diversity per million T cells occurred with age. When one million T cells were used, diversity estimates were thought to be underestimates. Long-lived donors carried more naive CD4+ cells and greater diversity than aged donors.

Through a sample-barcoded 5' primer and a J-beta primer mix, a second PCR was run for about 7 to 12 cycles. MiXCR, applied by TCRdb to the 5' RACE reads, yields one record per CDR3 protein. Of about 1.4 million distinct CDR3 sequences listed, 45% to 70% are singletons. Sequences were obtained from blood. This chain joins TRBV20-1 and TRBJ2-4; the D gene is possibly TRBD1 (6 bases). The TCR was taken from a man aged 18 to 30 in good health. CDR3 DNA: TGCAGTGCTAGAGATTCCCGGGGTGGACAGAAAAACATTCAGTACTTC. This encodes CSARDSRGGQKNIQYF.